Included here is one T cell receptor (beta chain) sequence, with context. Its antigen is undetermined. This record comes from a study of CD8 T cells in Susac syndrome. Looking at the study overall: Within the sequenced Susac syndrome patient group, about six exhibited active disease and roughly 8 were in remission. Study conclusions and caveats: Several Susac-specific public clones appeared in CD8+ TEMRA repertoires, and some 16 in total CD8+ repertoires. Among active patients and in TEMRA cells, CD8+ clonal expansion in Susac reached its peak.

V was pared by 5 bases and J by 2 bases, with 13 bases between. There are 14 residues in the CDR3. Germline-derived CDR1 and CDR2 are LGHDT and YNNKEL (reference sequence). Random hexamers were used to reverse transcribe the RNA input (roughly 0.5 to 1 ug). TCRdb itself ran the immunoSEQ multiplex PCR reads through MiXCR, one entry per CDR3 protein. The data show under 95,000 distinct CDR3 sequences, about 95% seen once. CD8+ and CD4+ T cells from blood underwent TCR beta sequencing, which was carried out in a high-throughput format. This receptor was obtained from a human donor with Susac syndrome. The chain has TRBV3-1 and TRBJ2-7; either TRBD1 or TRBD2 may supply D (5 bases each). Source material: CD8+ T cells from PBMCs. In DNA, the CDR3 is TGTGCCAGCAGCGGGGCGGGTAGAACCTACGAGCAGTACTTC. This codes for CASSGAGRTYEQYF.